This T cell receptor (beta chain) originates from a study of blood T cell repertoires in COVID-19. The assay was immunoSEQ multiplex PCR, and TCRdb's table has in-frame clones only and misses some. This sample carries 200,000 to 300,000 clones, 70% to 90% of them seen once, and the ten largest clones take 4%. In germline, CDR1 is SGDLS, CDR2 YYNGEE. CDR3 length: 15 amino acids. The germline V and J ends were trimmed by 0 bases and 8 bases, with 15 bases remaining between them. Material for sequencing was peripheral blood. The gene calls are TRBV9 and TRBJ2-1; TRBD2 is a possible D gene (5 bases). This clonotype was obtained from a man aged 45 to 65 with acute or convalescent COVID-19. As DNA, the CDR3 is TGTGCCAGCAGCGTAGGTCCGCCCCGGGAATATGAGCAGTTCTTC. It codes for CASSVGPPREYEQFF.